The 16 T cell receptor beta chains listed next were all sequenced from one sample in a study of cytomegalovirus exposure and HLA in healthy donors. Primers for the PCR totalled 60 Vbeta and 13 Jbeta. Sequenced by immunoSEQ multiplex PCR; TCRdb stores in-frame clones only, minus some. The sample gives approximately 270,000 clones, about 80% of which show up once; around 0.33% is in the top ten. The sequenced material came from PBMCs. These receptors came from a girl aged 2-10 years in good health and CMV-seronegative.

In regard to this clone: An end of the junction differs from the germline gene, which may be a read error. The chain uses TRBV7-9 and TRBJ2-5; D possibly corresponds to TRBD2 (6 bases). Germline CDR1 and CDR2: SEHNR and FQNEAQ (reference sequence). The CDR3 sequence is 13 residues long. For the CDR3, the DNA is TGTTCCAGCAGCGCCGGGGGCCAAGAGACCCAGTACTTC. Amino acid sequence: CSSSAGGQETQYF.

The rearrangement uses TRBV2 and TRBJ2-5; TRBD1 agrees at 7 bases. The CDR3 runs 14 residues. Trimming cost V 4 bases and J 5 bases; bases outside gene matches: 7. From germline, CDR1 is SNHLY and CDR2 FYNNEI. The CDR3 loop is CASSAPTGWETQYF. In DNA, the CDR3 is TGTGCCAGCAGTGCCCCGACAGGGTGGGAGACCCAGTACTTC. The entire variable domain, with the rest obtained from reference TRBV2 and TRBJ2-5, is as follows: EPEVTQTPSHQVTQMGQEVILRCVPISNHLYFYWYRQILGQKVEFLVSFYNNEISEKSEIFDDQFSVERPDGSNFTLKIRSTKLEDSAMYFCASSAPTGWETQYFGPGTRLLVL.

The V and J genes are TRBV7-9 and TRBJ1-2; unclear D gene. The germline gives CDR1 SEHNR, CDR2 FQNEAQ (reference sequence). V was trimmed by 1 base and J by 4 bases, leaving 10 bases between them. The CDR3 consists of 14 residues. This CDR3 is CASSLGAAPYGYTF. The CDR3 nucleotides are TGTGCCAGCAGCTTAGGAGCAGCGCCCTATGGCTACACCTTC.

The rearrangement joins TRBV5-5 to TRBJ2-2; D unresolved. The germline CDR1 and CDR2 sequences are SGHKS and YYEKEE (reference sequence). CDR3 length: 13 residues. The V and J ends lost 2 bases and 1 base respectively, with 3 bases between them. CDR3: CASSFLNTGELFF. The CDR3 region has the DNA TGTGCCAGCAGCTTTCTGAACACCGGGGAGCTGTTTTTT.

The chain links TRBV2 to TRBJ2-2, with D tentatively TRBD1 (6 bases). The V end was cut by 6 bases, the J end by 5 bases, with 16 bases between. The CDR3 covers 15 residues. Looked up from germline, CDR1 is SNHLY and CDR2 is FYNNEI. CDR3 protein: CASSLRARGTGELFF. CDR3 DNA sequence: TGTGCCAGCAGCCTAAGGGCGAGGGGGACCGGGGAGCTGTTTTTT.

The chain employs TRBV7-2 and TRBJ2-3; 7 bases match TRBD2. The J segment lost 1 base and the V segment lost 0 bases, leaving 1 base of the junction unmatched. This CDR3 is 15 amino acids long. Looked up from germline, CDR1 is SGHTA and CDR2 is FQGNSA. The CDR3 is CASSLASGGTDTQYF. For the CDR3, the DNA is TGTGCCAGCAGCTTAGCGAGCGGGGGCACAGATACGCAGTATTTT.

V is TRBV10-3 and J is TRBJ2-7; D remains unclear. V shed 7 bases and J shed 1 base, with 11 bases lying between them. The CDR3 is 13 amino acids. Germline V CDR1 and CDR2: ENHRY, SYGVKD. The CDR3 sequence is CAIMIDNSYEQYF. The CDR3 nucleotides are TGTGCCATCATGATAGACAATTCCTACGAGCAGTACTTC.

The chain links TRBV15 to TRBJ2-3; TRBD2 aligns across 9 bases. CDR1 and CDR2 from the germline V gene are LNHNV and YYDKDF (reference sequence). V was clipped by 5 bases and J by 7 bases; unmatched bases: 13. CDR3 length equals 16 residues. The CDR3 bases are TGTGCCACCAGCGGATATAATGGGACTAGCCGGAATACGCAGTATTTT. Its protein product is CATSGYNGTSRNTQYF.

The rearrangement joins TRBV7-9 to TRBJ1-1; D remains ambiguous. CDR1 is SEHNR, CDR2 FQNEAQ, per germline (reference sequence). With 5 bases removed from V and 7 bases from J, the gap between germline ends came to 20 bases. This CDR3 spans 15 amino acids. This CDR3 reads CASSQTLRPEGEAFF. The CDR3 DNA reads as TGTGCCAGCAGCCAAACGCTTCGGCCTGAGGGTGAAGCTTTCTTT.

This chain links TRBV19 with TRBJ2-1, with 10 bases identical to TRBD2. J was trimmed by 3 bases and V by 4 bases; bases with no gene match: 6. The CDR3 is 16 amino acids. The germline CDR1 and CDR2 sequences are LNHDA and SQIVND (reference sequence). The CDR3 DNA reads as TGTGCCAGTAGTAACCTACTAGCGGGAAACTACAATGAGCAGTTCTTC. This gives the protein CASSNLLAGNYNEQFF. Supplemented by reference TRBV19 and TRBJ2-1, the full variable domain reads DGGITQSPKYLFRKEGQNVTLSCEQNLNHDAMYWYRQDPGQGLRLIYYSQIVNDFQKGDIAEGYSVSREKKESFPLTVTSAQKNPTAFYLCASSNLLAGNYNEQFFGPGTRLTVL.

The genes are TRBV9 and TRBJ2-1; the match to TRBD2 covers 8 bases. The V gene's germline CDR1 is SGDLS and CDR2 YYNGEE. V was pared by 2 bases and J by 0 bases, with 4 bases of the junction left unmatched. This CDR3 spans 16 amino acids. CDR3 in amino acids: CASSVSSGVSYNEQFF. CDR3 DNA: TGTGCCAGCAGCGTGAGTAGCGGGGTCTCCTACAATGAGCAGTTCTTC.

The chain carries TRBV4-1 and TRBJ2-2; D possibly corresponds to TRBD1 (5 bases). The V gene's germline CDR1 is MGHRA and CDR2 YSYEKL. The ends were cut back, 2 bases at V and 3 bases at J, with 7 bases in the middle. The CDR3 contains 14 residues. CDR3 sequence: CASSQWGYTGELFF. As DNA, the CDR3 is TGCGCCAGCAGCCAATGGGGCTACACCGGGGAGCTGTTTTTT.

As to this clone: The junction and the germline gene differ at one end; a read error may be behind it. The J gene is TRBJ1-4, the V gene TRBV27; TRBD1 matches at 12 bases. The CDR3 has 13 residues. Germline V lookup: CDR1 MNHEY, CDR2 SMNVEV (reference sequence). The CDR3 bases are TGTGCCAGCAGTCAGGGACAGGGGGCCCAGGAGGTTTTT. It codes for CASSQGQGAQEVF.

The chain employs TRBV18 and TRBJ2-3; D is ambiguous. Germline V gene data show CDR1 as KGHSH and CDR2 as LQKENI. V lost 3 bases and J lost 2, with 9 bases in between. This CDR3 has 14 residues. CDR3 region: CASSPADITDTQYF. The CDR3 DNA sequence: TGTGCCAGCTCACCCGCAGACATCACAGATACGCAGTATTTT. The whole variable domain, filled in from reference TRBV18 and TRBJ2-3, reads NAGVMQNPRHLVRRRGQEARLRCSPMKGHSHVYWYRQLPEEGLKFMVYLQKENIIDESGMPKERFSAEFPKEGPSILRIQQVVRGDSAAYFCASSPADITDTQYFGPGTRLTVL.

This clone was seen more than once but under ten times. The rearrangement joins TRBV27 to TRBJ2-5, with a weak D call TRBD1 (6 bases). The germline V gene has CDR1 MNHEY and CDR2 SMNVEV (reference sequence). The length of the CDR3 is 15 residues. V gave up 5 bases and J gave up 3 bases, with 16 bases separating them. The DNA of the CDR3 is TGTGCCAGCAGTCCCCACTCCCGACAGGAAGAGACCCAGTACTTC. Translating gives CASSPHSRQEETQYF.

The chain links TRBV7-6 to TRBJ1-2; no clear D gene. The CDR3 is made up of 14 amino acids. Trimming cost V 7 bases and J 6 bases, with 18 bases left between them. Germline lookup yields CDR1 SGHVS and CDR2 FNYEAQ. The CDR3 region is CASTRRRLGDGYTF. CDR3 nucleotide sequence: TGTGCCAGCACCCGTCGTAGGCTAGGTGATGGCTACACCTTC.